This is a list of T cell receptor beta chains from one sample in a study of T cell responses to AZD1222 COVID-19 vaccine. The table came from immunoSEQ multiplex PCR; TCRdb's copy has only in-frame clones and leaves some out. The sample records about 150,000 clones, about nine tenths being singletons. The sample consisted of peripheral blood, taken on day 0 of AZD1222 vaccination. These receptors all come from an adult in good health. Both conserved end residues are part of each CDR3. The D gene is left open where the match is weak. A clone size is listed for some rows: how often the clone was seen (once, few, many), or a class if it is expanded.

d_gene	v_gene	abundance	len	j_gene	CDR3nt	CDR3aa
.	TRBV7-9	.	15	TRBJ2-3	TGTGCCAGCACACCAGGCGGGGGCCCCACAGATACGCAGTATTTT	CASTPGGGPTDTQYF
TRBD1	TRBV29-1	.	13	TRBJ1-2	TGCAGCGTCGGGGACAGGGGGCGTGTTGGCTACACCTTC	CSVGDRGRVGYTF
TRBD2	TRBV12-3/TRBV12-4	.	12	TRBJ2-7	TGTGCCAGCAGTTTCGGGGGGAACGAGCAGTACTTC	CASSFGGNEQYF
.	TRBV5-6	.	12	TRBJ1-1	TGTGCCAGCAGCTTGGCTTCCAGGGAAGCTTTCTTT	CASSLASREAFF
.	TRBV19	.	12	TRBJ1-2	TGTGCCAGTAGTTCGAGCAGCTATGGCTACACCTTC	CASSSSSYGYTF
.	TRBV19	.	14	TRBJ1-4	TGTGCCAGTAGTGGGAGCAGCCGGAGTGAAAAACTGTTTTTT	CASSGSSRSEKLFF
TRBD1	TRBV9	.	15	TRBJ2-3	TGTGCCAGCAGCGGGGGACAGGGGGCAACAGATACGCAGTATTTT	CASSGGQGATDTQYF
.	TRBV12-3/TRBV12-4	.	13	TRBJ1-2	TGTGCCAGCAGTCCGAGACGGAGCTATGGCTACACCTTC	CASSPRRSYGYTF
TRBD1	TRBV5-1	.	16	TRBJ1-1	TGCGCCAGCAGCCTTGGGACAGGCGCCATGAACACTGAAGCTTTCTTT	CASSLGTGAMNTEAFF
.	TRBV29-1	.	11	TRBJ1-1	TGCAGCCCTGACCCTAACACTGAAGCTTTCTTT	CSPDPNTEAFF
.	TRBV18	.	16	TRBJ2-2	TGTGCCAGCTCACCGGTCGTCCGGCGGAACACCGGGGAGCTGTTTTTT	CASSPVVRRNTGELFF
.	TRBV19	.	14	TRBJ1-6	TGTGCCAGTAGGGGAAGGGGTGGTGGCTCACCCCTCCACTTT	CASRGRGGGSPLHF
.	TRBV20-1	.	13	TRBJ1-2	TGCAGTGCTAGTGACCGGACTAACTATGGCTACACCTTC	CSASDRTNYGYTF
.	TRBV10-3	.	16	TRBJ1-2	TGTGCCATCAGTGAGTCTCAGGGTGGGCCACGCTATGGCTACACCTTC	CAISESQGGPRYGYTF
TRBD1	TRBV2	.	15	TRBJ2-5	TGTGCCAGCAGTCCGGACAGGGGGGGACAAGAGACCCAGTACTTC	CASSPDRGGQETQYF
.	TRBV27	few	13	TRBJ2-3	TGTGCCAGCAGTTCCTACCGGGGTCGGGCGCAGTATTTT	CASSSYRGRAQYF
TRBD1	TRBV10-3	.	15	TRBJ1-2	TGTGCCATCAGTGGTGAGGGAGACAGGGGGCCCGGCTACACCTTC	CAISGEGDRGPGYTF
.	TRBV7-8	.	16	TRBJ2-5	TGTGCCAGCACACGGGACTCCCCGAATCCTCAAGAGACCCAGTACTTC	CASTRDSPNPQETQYF
.	TRBV2	.	11	TRBJ2-7	TGTGCCAGCAGTGTAACCTACGAGCAGTACTTC	CASSVTYEQYF
.	TRBV18	.	14	TRBJ1-6	TGTGCCAGCTCACCAGGAACAGGGATATCACCCCTCCACTTT	CASSPGTGISPLHF
.	TRBV5-8	.	14	TRBJ1-6	TGTGCCAGCAGGGAACGGGGTTATAATTCACCCCTCCACTTT	CASRERGYNSPLHF
.	TRBV7-3	.	17	TRBJ1-1	TGTGCCAGCAGCCACGGACCCACCCGAGGAGCGAACACTGAAGCTTTCTTT	CASSHGPTRGANTEAFF
.	TRBV7-9	.	14	TRBJ2-7	TGTGCCAGCAGCTTAGGGCGGGACTCCTACGAGCAGTACTTC	CASSLGRDSYEQYF
TRBD1	TRBV4-2	.	16	TRBJ2-3	TGTGCCAGCAGCCAAGATCAGGGGGCTAGCACAGATACGCAGTATTTT	CASSQDQGASTDTQYF
TRBD2	TRBV9	.	17	TRBJ2-7	TGTGCCAGCAGCGTAGCCCCTTCTAGCGGGGGCTTAGGGGAGCAGTACTTC	CASSVAPSSGGLGEQYF
.	TRBV6-5	few	15	TRBJ2-2	TGTGCCAGCAGACCACGGGGGGCCCTCACCGGGGAGCTGTTTTTT	CASRPRGALTGELFF
.	TRBV11-2	.	14	TRBJ2-6	TGTGCCAGCAGCTCTTACTCTGGGGCCAACGTCCTGACTTTC	CASSSYSGANVLTF
TRBD1	TRBV6-2/TRBV6-3	.	15	TRBJ1-5	TGTGCCAGCAGTCCGACAGGGGAACCTCATCAGCCCCAGCATTTT	CASSPTGEPHQPQHF
TRBD1	TRBV29-1	.	15	TRBJ2-3	TGCAGCGCCACCGGGACAGGGGCTCTCGCAGATACGCAGTATTTT	CSATGTGALADTQYF
.	TRBV4-3	.	16	TRBJ2-1	TGCGCCAGCAGCCAAGATGGGAGACAGGCCGAAATGAAGCAGTTCTTC	CASSQDGRQAEMKQFF
TRBD1	TRBV6-6	.	14	TRBJ2-1	TGTGCCAGCACCAGGACAGGGAGTGGCGATGAGCAGTTCTTC	CASTRTGSGDEQFF
.	TRBV7-2	once	14	TRBJ2-1	TGTGCCAGCAGCTTATTCTCGGGGACTGACGAGCAGTTCTTC	CASSLFSGTDEQFF
TRBD1	TRBV2	.	14	TRBJ1-2	TGTGCCAGCTCCGTCAAACAGGGGGCGCGTGGCTACACCTTC	CASSVKQGARGYTF
.	TRBV7-9	.	15	TRBJ2-7	TGTGCCAGCAGCTTAAGCGGGACAGGAGTTTACGAGCAGTACTTC	CASSLSGTGVYEQYF
.	TRBV4-2	.	15	TRBJ2-6	TGTGCCAGCAGCCAAGTGGGGGCTGGGGCCAACGTCCTGACTTTC	CASSQVGAGANVLTF
.	TRBV7-9	.	13	TRBJ1-2	TGTGCCAGCAGCTGGCCTGGGGAACCTGGCTACACCTTC	CASSWPGEPGYTF